This T cell receptor beta chain was sequenced during a study of cytomegalovirus exposure and HLA in healthy donors. Study-level points and caveats: The number of N-insertions in an Asian-associated ancestry cluster was reportedly below the roughly 670-donor mean in a later analysis.

The study ran its PCR with 60 Vbeta and 13 Jbeta primers. Study processing details: Later reanalysis found 75 million to 95 million unique TCR beta chains, approximately 11 million of them shared. Generated by immunoSEQ multiplex PCR, the TCRdb table keeps only in-frame clones and is missing some. Clone size and the V and J calls come from that table; the DNA yielded D and trimming. Of 80,000 to 100,000 clones detected, 81% appear once; the ten largest clones hold 1.4% to 1.5%. Per the germline V gene, CDR1 is SQVTM and CDR2 is ANQGSEA. The J segment lost 0 bases and the V segment lost 4 bases, leaving 4 bases of the junction unmatched. The CDR3 sequence is 16 residues long. On this clone itself: Its antigen is not identified.

The sequenced material came from PBMCs. The receptor was derived from a man aged 35-49 years in good health and CMV-seronegative. The gene calls are TRBV29-1 and TRBJ2-3, with 13 bases that match TRBD2. The CDR3 bases are TGCAGCGTTGGGACTAGCGGGGGCCGGAGCACAGATACGCAGTATTTT. Its protein is CSVGTSGGRSTDTQYF.